This TCR beta chain was identified in a study of T cells in Graves' hyperthyroidism and ophthalmopathy. For the study at large: Staff took peripheral blood when the initial diagnosis was made, before any treatment began.

By sample fraction, this clonotype is medium-sized. Its antigen is unknown. Those patients with uncontrolled infection, other autoimmune disease, pregnancy or lactation were excluded. Amplification yielded TCR beta CDR3 regions, with RNA transcripts as the source. In the first-round RT-PCR of the TCR CDR3, the HTBI primer set was used. Each CDR3 protein is one row after TCRdb ran MiXCR on the multiplex PCR reads. The sample has 200,000 to 300,000 distinct CDR3 sequences, around 26% seen once. Overall study findings and caveats: Stable hyperthyroidism and ophthalmopathy were separated using 13 V-J signatures.

Sequencing input: blood. The receptor's source is a woman aged 40 to 50 with Graves' ophthalmopathy.

The CDR3 DNA reads as TGTGCCAGCAGTGCAGGGGGCGCATTGGGAGAGCAGTACTTC. This encodes CASSAGGALGEQYF. The chain couples TRBV28 to TRBJ2-7; 8 bases match TRBD1. CDR1 is MDHEN, CDR2 SYDVKM, per germline. The CDR3 is 14 residues long. The trim removed 5 bases at V and 7 bases at J, leaving 10 bases unmatched. The full variable domain, with the rest looked up from reference TRBV28 and TRBJ2-7, is DVKVTQSSRYLVKRTGEKVFLECVQDMDHENMFWYRQDPGLGLRLIYFSYDVKMKEKGDIPEGYSVSREKKERFSLILESASTNQTSMYLCASSAGGALGEQYFGPGTRLTVT.